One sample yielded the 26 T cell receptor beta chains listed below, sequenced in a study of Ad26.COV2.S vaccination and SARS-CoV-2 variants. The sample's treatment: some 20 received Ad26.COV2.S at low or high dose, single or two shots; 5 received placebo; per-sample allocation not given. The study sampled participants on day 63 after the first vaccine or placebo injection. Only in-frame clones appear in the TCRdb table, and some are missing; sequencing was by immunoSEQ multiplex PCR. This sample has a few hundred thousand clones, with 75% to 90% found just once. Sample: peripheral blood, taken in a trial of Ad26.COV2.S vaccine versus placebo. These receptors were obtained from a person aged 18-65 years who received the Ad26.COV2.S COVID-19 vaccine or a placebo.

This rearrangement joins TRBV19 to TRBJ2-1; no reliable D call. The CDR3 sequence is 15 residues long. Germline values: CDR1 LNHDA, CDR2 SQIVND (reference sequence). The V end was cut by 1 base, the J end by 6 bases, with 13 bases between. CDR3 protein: CASSIAVGAFNEQFF. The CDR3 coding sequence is TGTGCCAGTAGTATAGCCGTGGGCGCCTTCAATGAGCAGTTCTTC.

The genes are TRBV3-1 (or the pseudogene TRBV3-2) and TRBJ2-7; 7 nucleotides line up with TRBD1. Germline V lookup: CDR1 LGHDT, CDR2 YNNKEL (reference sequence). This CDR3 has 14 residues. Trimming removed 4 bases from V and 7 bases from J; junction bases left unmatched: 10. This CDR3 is CASSPALARGEQYF. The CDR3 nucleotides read TGTGCCAGCAGCCCAGCTTTGGCCAGGGGGGAGCAGTACTTC.

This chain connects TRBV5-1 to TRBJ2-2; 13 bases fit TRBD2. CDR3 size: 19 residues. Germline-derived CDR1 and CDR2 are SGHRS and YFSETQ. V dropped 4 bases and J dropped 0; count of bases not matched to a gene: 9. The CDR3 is CASSLGLAGREANTGELFF. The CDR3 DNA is TGCGCCAGCAGCCTGGGACTAGCGGGGCGGGAAGCGAACACCGGGGAGCTGTTTTTT.

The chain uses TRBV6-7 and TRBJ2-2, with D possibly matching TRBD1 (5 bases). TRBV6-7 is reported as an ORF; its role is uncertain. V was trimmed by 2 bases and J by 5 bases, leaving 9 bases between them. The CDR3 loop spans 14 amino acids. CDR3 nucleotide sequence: TGTGCCAGCAGTTACCCGCAGGGAACCGGGGAGCTGTTTTTT. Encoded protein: CASSYPQGTGELFF.

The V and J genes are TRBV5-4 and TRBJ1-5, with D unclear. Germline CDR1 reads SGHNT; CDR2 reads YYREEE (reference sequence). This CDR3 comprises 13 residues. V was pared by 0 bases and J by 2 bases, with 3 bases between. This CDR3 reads CASSLDGNQPQHF. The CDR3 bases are TGTGCCAGCAGCTTGGATGGCAATCAGCCCCAGCATTTT. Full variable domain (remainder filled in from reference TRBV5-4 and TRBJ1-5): ETGVTQSPTHLIKTRGQQVTLRCSSQSGHNTVSWYQQALGQGPQFIFQYYREEENGRGNFPPRFSGLQFPNYSSELNVNALELDDSALYLCASSLDGNQPQHFGDGTRLSIL.

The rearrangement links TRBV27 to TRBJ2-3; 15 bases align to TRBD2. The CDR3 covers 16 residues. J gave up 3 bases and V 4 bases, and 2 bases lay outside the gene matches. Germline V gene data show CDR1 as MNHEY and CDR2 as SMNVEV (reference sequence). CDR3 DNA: TGTGCCAGCAGTTGGACTAGCGGGAGGGCAACAGATACGCAGTATTTT. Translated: CASSWTSGRATDTQYF.

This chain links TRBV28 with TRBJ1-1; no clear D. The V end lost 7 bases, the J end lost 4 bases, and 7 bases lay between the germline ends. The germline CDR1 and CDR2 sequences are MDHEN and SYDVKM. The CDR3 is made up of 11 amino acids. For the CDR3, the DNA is TGTGCCAGCAAGATGGTCACTGAAGCTTTCTTT. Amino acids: CASKMVTEAFF. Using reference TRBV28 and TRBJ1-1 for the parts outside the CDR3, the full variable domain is DVKVTQSSRYLVKRTGEKVFLECVQDMDHENMFWYRQDPGLGLRLIYFSYDVKMKEKGDIPEGYSVSREKKERFSLILESASTNQTSMYLCASKMVTEAFFGQGTRLTVV.

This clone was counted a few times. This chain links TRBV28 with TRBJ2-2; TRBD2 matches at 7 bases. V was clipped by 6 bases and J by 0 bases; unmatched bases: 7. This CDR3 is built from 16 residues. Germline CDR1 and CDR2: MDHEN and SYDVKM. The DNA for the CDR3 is TGTGCCAGCAGCCCCTCGGGACTAACGAACACCGGGGAGCTGTTTTTT. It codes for CASSPSGLTNTGELFF.

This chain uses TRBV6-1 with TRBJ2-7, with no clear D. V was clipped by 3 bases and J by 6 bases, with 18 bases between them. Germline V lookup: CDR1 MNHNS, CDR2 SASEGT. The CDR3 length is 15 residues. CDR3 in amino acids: CASSDRPRAEPEQYF. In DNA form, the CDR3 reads TGTGCCAGCAGTGATCGTCCGCGAGCCGAGCCCGAGCAGTACTTC.

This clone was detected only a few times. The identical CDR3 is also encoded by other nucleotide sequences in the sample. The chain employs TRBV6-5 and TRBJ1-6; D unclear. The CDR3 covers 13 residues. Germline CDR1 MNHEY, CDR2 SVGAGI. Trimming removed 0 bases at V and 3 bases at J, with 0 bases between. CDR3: CASSYSYNSPLHF. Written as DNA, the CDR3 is TGTGCCAGCAGTTACTCCTATAATTCACCCCTCCACTTT.

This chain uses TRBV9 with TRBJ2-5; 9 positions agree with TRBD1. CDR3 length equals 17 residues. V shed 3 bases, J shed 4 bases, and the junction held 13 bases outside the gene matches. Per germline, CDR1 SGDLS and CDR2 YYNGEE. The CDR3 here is CASSAPLPGQGGETQYF. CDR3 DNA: TGTGCCAGCAGCGCCCCTCTACCGGGACAGGGTGGAGAGACCCAGTACTTC.

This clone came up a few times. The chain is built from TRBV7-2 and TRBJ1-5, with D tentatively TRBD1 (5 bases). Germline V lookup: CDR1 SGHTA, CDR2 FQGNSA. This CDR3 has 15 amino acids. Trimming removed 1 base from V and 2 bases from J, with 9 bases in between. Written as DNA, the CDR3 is TGTGCCAGCAGCTTAGATGCGGGGGGCAATCAGCCCCAGCATTTT. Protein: CASSLDAGGNQPQHF.

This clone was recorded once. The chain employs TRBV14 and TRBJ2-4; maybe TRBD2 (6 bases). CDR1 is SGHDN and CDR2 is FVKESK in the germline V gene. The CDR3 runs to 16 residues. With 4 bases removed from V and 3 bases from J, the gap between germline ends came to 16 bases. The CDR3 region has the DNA TGTGCCAGCAGCCCCGTCCGGGGGACTGGCAAAAACATTCAGTACTTC. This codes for CASSPVRGTGKNIQYF.

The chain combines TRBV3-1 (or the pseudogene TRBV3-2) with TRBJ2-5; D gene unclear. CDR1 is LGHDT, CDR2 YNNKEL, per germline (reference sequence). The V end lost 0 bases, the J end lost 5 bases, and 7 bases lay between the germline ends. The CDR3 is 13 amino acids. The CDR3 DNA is TGTGCCAGCAGCCAAGATTTAACGGAGACCCAGTACTTC. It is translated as CASSQDLTETQYF.

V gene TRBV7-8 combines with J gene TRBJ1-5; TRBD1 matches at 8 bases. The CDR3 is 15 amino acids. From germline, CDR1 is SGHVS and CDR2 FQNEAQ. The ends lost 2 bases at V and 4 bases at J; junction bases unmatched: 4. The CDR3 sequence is CASSLTGGNNQPQHF. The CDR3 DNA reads TGTGCCAGCAGCTTAACAGGGGGTAATAATCAGCCCCAGCATTTT.

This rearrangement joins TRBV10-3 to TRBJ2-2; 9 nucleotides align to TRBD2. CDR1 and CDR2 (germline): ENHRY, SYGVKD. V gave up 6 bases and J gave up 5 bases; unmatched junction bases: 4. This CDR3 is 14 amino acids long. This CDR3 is CAISPSGNTGELFF. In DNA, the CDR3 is TGTGCCATCAGCCCTAGCGGGAATACCGGGGAGCTGTTTTTT.

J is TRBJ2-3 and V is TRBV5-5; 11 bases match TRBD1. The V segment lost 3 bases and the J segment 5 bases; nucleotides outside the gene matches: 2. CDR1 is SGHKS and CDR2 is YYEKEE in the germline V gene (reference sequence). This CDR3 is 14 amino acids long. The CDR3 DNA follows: TGTGCCAGCAGCTGGGGACAGGGGGAAGATACGCAGTATTTT. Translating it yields CASSWGQGEDTQYF.

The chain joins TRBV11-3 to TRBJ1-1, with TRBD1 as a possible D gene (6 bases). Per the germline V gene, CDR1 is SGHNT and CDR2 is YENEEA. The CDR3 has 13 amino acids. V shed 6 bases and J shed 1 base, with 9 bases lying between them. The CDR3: CASRLQGNTEAFF. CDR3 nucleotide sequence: TGTGCCAGCAGGTTACAGGGGAACACTGAAGCTTTCTTT.

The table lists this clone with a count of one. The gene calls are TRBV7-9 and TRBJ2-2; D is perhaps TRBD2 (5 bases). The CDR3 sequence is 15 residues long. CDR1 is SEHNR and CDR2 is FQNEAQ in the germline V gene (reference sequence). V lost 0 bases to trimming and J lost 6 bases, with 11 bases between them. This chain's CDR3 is CASSLAPGFAGELFF. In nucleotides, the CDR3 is TGTGCCAGCAGCTTAGCGCCGGGATTCGCCGGGGAGCTGTTTTTT.

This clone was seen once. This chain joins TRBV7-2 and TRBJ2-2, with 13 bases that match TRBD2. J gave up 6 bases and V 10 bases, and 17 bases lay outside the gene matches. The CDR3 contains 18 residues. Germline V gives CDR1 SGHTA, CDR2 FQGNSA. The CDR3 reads CATDWVRTSGSSAGELFF. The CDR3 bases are TGTGCCACCGACTGGGTAAGGACTAGCGGGAGTTCGGCCGGGGAGCTGTTTTTT.

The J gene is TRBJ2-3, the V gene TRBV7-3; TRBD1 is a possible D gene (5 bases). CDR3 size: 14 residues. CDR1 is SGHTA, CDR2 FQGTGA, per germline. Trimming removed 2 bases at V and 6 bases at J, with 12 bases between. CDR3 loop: CASSLAGMGDTQYF. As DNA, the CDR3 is TGTGCCAGCAGCTTAGCAGGGATGGGGGATACGCAGTATTTT.

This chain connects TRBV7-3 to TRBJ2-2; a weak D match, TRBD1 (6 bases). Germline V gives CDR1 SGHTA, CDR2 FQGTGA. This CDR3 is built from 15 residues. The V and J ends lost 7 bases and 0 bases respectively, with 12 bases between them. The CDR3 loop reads CASTPTGPNTGELFF. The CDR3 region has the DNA TGTGCCAGCACCCCGACAGGTCCGAACACCGGGGAGCTGTTTTTT.

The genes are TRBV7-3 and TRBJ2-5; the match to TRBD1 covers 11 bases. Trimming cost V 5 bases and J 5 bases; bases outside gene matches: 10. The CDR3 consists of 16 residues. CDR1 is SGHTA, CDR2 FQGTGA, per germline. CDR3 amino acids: CASSPRTGGSFETQYF. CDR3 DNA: TGTGCCAGCAGCCCAAGGACAGGGGGCAGTTTCGAGACCCAGTACTTC.

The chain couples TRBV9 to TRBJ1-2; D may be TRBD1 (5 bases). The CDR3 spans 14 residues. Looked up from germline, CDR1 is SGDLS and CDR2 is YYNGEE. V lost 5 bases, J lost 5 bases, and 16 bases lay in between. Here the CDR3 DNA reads TGTGCCAGCAGTCGTAGAGAGGGGTTATATGGCTACACCTTC. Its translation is CASSRREGLYGYTF.

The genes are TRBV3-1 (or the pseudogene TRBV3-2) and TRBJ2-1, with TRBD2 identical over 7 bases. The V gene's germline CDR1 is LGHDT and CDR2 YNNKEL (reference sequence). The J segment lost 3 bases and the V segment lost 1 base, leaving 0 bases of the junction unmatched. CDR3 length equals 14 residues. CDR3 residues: CASSQASGYNEQFF. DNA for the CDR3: TGTGCCAGCAGCCAAGCTAGCGGCTACAATGAGCAGTTCTTC.

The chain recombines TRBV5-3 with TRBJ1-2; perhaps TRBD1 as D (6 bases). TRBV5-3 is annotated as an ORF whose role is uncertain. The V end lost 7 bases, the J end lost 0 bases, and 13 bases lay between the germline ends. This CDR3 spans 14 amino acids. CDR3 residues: CARRVGGSNYGYTF. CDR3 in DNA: TGTGCCAGACGCGTTGGGGGCTCTAACTATGGCTACACCTTC.